The 14 T cell receptor beta chains presented below share a single source sample, sequenced in a study of T cells in localized non-small cell lung cancer. Repertoires were generated with immunoSEQ multiplex PCR, while TCRdb's copy carries only in-frame clones and drops some. Of around 70,000 clones in the sample, roughly nine tenths were seen once. This specimen consisted of peripheral blood, obtained before any cancer treatment. The receptors were sampled from a male donor older than 55 with stage III squamous cell lung carcinoma.

This clone showed up just once. J is TRBJ2-3 and V is TRBV18; TRBD1 aligns across 10 bases. Germline V lookup: CDR1 KGHSH, CDR2 LQKENI. J was trimmed by 5 bases and V by 4 bases; bases with no gene match: 9. The CDR3 runs to 16 residues. The CDR3 DNA reads as TGTGCCAGCTCACTCTCGACGACAGGGGGCTTAGATACGCAGTATTTT. Translated: CASSLSTTGGLDTQYF.

About this clone itself: The conserved closing phenylalanine or tryptophan is absent in this CDR3, likely reflecting a read error. The limits of the CDR3 on the DNA are not certain, so only TCRdb's listed CDR3 is given. V and J are TRBV19 and TRBJ1-1; the tabulated D call, TRBD1, remains unverified against the DNA. The CDR3 contains 10 residues when both ends are counted. Germline-derived CDR1 and CDR2 are LNHDA and SQIVND (reference sequence). CDR3 amino acids: CASSENDRPL.

The chain employs TRBV7-2 and TRBJ2-2; 7 nucleotides align to TRBD2. The V segment lost 4 bases and the J segment 4 bases; nucleotides outside the gene matches: 6. The CDR3 length is 15 residues. Germline V lookup: CDR1 SGHTA, CDR2 FQGNSA. The CDR3 region is CASSSAGRVTGELFF. DNA of the CDR3: TGTGCCAGCAGCTCAGCGGGGCGGGTCACCGGGGAGCTGTTTTTT.

This clone appeared a single time. The rearrangement joins TRBV5-1 to TRBJ2-5; D call uncertain. This CDR3 is built from 12 residues. V lost 4 bases and J 1 base, leaving 5 bases between the germline ends. The germline V gene encodes CDR1 SGHRS and CDR2 YFSETQ. The CDR3 is CASSLAQETQYF. The DNA of the CDR3 is TGCGCCAGCAGCCTCGCCCAAGAGACCCAGTACTTC. The entire variable domain, with the rest obtained from reference TRBV5-1 and TRBJ2-5, is as follows: KAGVTQTPRYLIKTRGQQVTLSCSPISGHRSVSWYQQTPGQGLQFLFEYFSETQRNKGNFPGRFSGRQFSNSRSEMNVSTLELGDSALYLCASSLAQETQYFGPGTRLLVL.

The chain links TRBV18 to TRBJ2-1; no clear D. V lost 0 bases and J 7 bases, leaving 16 bases between the germline ends. This CDR3 contains 16 residues. Germline CDR1 and CDR2: KGHSH and LQKENI. This CDR3 is CASSPPSTRSGNEQFF. The CDR3 DNA follows: TGTGCCAGCTCACCACCCTCGACGAGGTCTGGGAATGAGCAGTTCTTC. Variable domain in full (rest from reference TRBV18 and TRBJ2-1): NAGVMQNPRHLVRRRGQEARLRCSPMKGHSHVYWYRQLPEEGLKFMVYLQKENIIDESGMPKERFSAEFPKEGPSILRIQQVVRGDSAAYFCASSPPSTRSGNEQFFGPGTRLTVL.

V and J are TRBV6-1 and TRBJ2-3, with 9 bases identical to TRBD1. The germline V gene has CDR1 MNHNS and CDR2 SASEGT. The CDR3 totals 15 residues. Unmatched junction bases numbered 5, after V lost 4 bases and J lost 3 bases. The CDR3 bases are TGTGCCAGCAGTGCAGGGACAGGGAGGACAGATACGCAGTATTTT. Protein: CASSAGTGRTDTQYF.

In its sample, this clone was seen a few times. CDR3 nucleotide sequence: TGTGCCAGCCACTCCGGGGTAGGCGGAGGGAGCTTCAATGAGCAGTTCTTC. Translating it yields CASHSGVGGGSFNEQFF. The genes are TRBV28 and TRBJ2-1; TRBD2 might be the D (6 bases). The CDR3 totals 17 residues. The ends were cut back, 8 bases at V and 6 bases at J, with 26 bases in the middle. Germline V gene data show CDR1 as MDHEN and CDR2 as SYDVKM.

This sequence joins TRBV6-1 and TRBJ1-1, with unresolved D. Germline CDR1 MNHNS, CDR2 SASEGT. CDR3 length: 13 amino acids. V was clipped by 6 bases and J by 0 bases, with 8 bases between them. The CDR3 region is CASSLKLNTEAFF. CDR3 in DNA: TGTGCCAGCAGCCTCAAGTTGAACACTGAAGCTTTCTTT.

This chain links TRBV30 with TRBJ1-1; no firm D call. The CDR3 length is 13 residues. V lost 2 bases and J 3 bases, leaving 10 bases between the germline ends. Germline lookup yields CDR1 GTSNPN and CDR2 SVGIG (reference sequence). CDR3 sequence reads: CAWSRNRDTEAFF. CDR3 nucleotide sequence: TGTGCCTGGAGTCGAAACCGGGACACTGAAGCTTTCTTT.

J is TRBJ1-6 and V is TRBV6-5; the D gene is possibly TRBD1 (5 bases). Per germline, CDR1 MNHEY and CDR2 SVGAGI. Trimming took off 2 bases at V and 6 bases at J, with 11 bases between the two ends. The CDR3 loop spans 15 amino acids. The CDR3 nucleotides are TGTGCCAGCAGTTACCGGGACGGGGGTAATTCACCCCTCCACTTT. Translating gives CASSYRDGGNSPLHF.

The genes are TRBV7-2 and TRBJ2-7; tentatively, D is TRBD2 (6 bases). Germline assignment: CDR1 SGHTA and CDR2 FQGNSA. The CDR3 extends over 15 amino acids. Trimming removed 2 bases at V and 0 bases at J, with 11 bases between. CDR3 sequence: CASSLNAGISYEQYF. The CDR3 nucleotides read TGTGCCAGCAGCTTAAACGCGGGGATCTCCTACGAGCAGTACTTC.

V gene TRBV5-6 combines with J gene TRBJ1-2; unclear D gene. The V and J ends lost 1 base and 8 bases respectively, with 18 bases between them. This CDR3 has 15 amino acids. CDR1 SGHDT and CDR2 YYEEEE come from the germline V gene. CDR3 protein: CASSLLRNFLLGYTF. CDR3 coding DNA: TGTGCCAGCAGCTTGCTGAGGAACTTCCTATTGGGCTACACCTTC. Based on the CDR3 plus reference TRBV5-6 and TRBJ1-2, the full variable domain is DAGVTQSPTHLIKTRGQQVTLRCSPKSGHDTVSWYQQALGQGPQFIFQYYEEEERQRGNFPDRFSGHQFPNYSSELNVNALLLGDSALYLCASSLLRNFLLGYTFGSGTRLTVV.

The rearrangement joins TRBV2 to TRBJ2-5, with 7 bases identical to TRBD1. V was pared by 6 bases and J by 7 bases, with 14 bases of the junction left unmatched. The CDR3 sequence is 15 residues long. The germline gives CDR1 SNHLY, CDR2 FYNNEI. In DNA, the CDR3 is TGTGCCAGCAGCCCCCAGACAGGGCGCTATGGGACCCAGTACTTC. Its protein product is CASSPQTGRYGTQYF.

This clone was found a few times. The genes are TRBV6-1 and TRBJ1-1; the match to TRBD1 covers 9 bases. The CDR3 length is 15 residues. Germline assignment: CDR1 MNHNS and CDR2 SASEGT. V shed 6 bases and J 4 bases; nucleotides not matched to a gene: 9. CDR3 nucleotide sequence: TGTGCCAGCAGAATACAGGGGGCGCGTGGCACTGAAGCTTTCTTT. Translating it yields CASRIQGARGTEAFF.